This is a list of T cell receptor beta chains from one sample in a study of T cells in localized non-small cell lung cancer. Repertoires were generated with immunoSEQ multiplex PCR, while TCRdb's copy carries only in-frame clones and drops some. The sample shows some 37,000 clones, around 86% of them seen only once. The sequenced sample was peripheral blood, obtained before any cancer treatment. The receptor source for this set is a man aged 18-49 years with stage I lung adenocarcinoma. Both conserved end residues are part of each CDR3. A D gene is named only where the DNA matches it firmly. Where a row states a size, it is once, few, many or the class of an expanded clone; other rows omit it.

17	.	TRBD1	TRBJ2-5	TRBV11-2	CASSLDLAGGIQETQYF	TGTGCCAGCAGCTTAGATCTTGCAGGGGGTATTCAAGAGACCCAGTACTTC
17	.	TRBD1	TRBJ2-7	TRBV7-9	CASSLDPGQENSYEQYF	TGTGCCAGCAGCTTGGACCCGGGACAGGAAAACTCCTACGAGCAGTACTTC
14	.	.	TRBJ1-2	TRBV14	CASSQSGQSYGYTF	TGTGCCAGCAGCCAGTCGGGGCAGAGCTATGGCTACACCTTC
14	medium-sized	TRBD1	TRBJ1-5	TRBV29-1	CSVGGTDPNQPQHF	TGCAGCGTTGGAGGGACAGACCCGAATCAGCCCCAGCATTTT
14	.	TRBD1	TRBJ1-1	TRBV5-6	CASSLTGGYTEAFF	TGTGCCAGCAGCTTGACAGGGGGATACACTGAAGCTTTCTTT
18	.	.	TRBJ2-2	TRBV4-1	CASSLKNNRGTNTGELFF	TGCGCCAGCAGCCTCAAAAACAACCGAGGGACGAACACCGGGGAGCTGTTTTTT
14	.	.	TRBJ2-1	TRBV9	CASSGGGINNEQFF	TGTGCCAGCAGCGGAGGGGGAATCAACAATGAGCAGTTCTTC
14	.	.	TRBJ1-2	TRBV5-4	CASSSTSTEGGYTF	TGTGCCAGCAGCTCGACCTCGACTGAGGGTGGCTACACCTTC
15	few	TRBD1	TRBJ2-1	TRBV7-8	CASSLASRQGWEQFF	TGTGCCAGCAGCTTAGCGTCGAGACAGGGGTGGGAGCAGTTCTTC
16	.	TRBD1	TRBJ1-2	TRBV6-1	CASSVGGTGSAYGYTF	TGTGCCAGCAGTGTAGGAGGGACAGGATCTGCCTATGGCTACACCTTC
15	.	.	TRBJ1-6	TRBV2	CASSEMGPDNSPLHF	TGTGCCAGCAGTGAAATGGGGCCCGATAATTCACCCCTCCACTTT